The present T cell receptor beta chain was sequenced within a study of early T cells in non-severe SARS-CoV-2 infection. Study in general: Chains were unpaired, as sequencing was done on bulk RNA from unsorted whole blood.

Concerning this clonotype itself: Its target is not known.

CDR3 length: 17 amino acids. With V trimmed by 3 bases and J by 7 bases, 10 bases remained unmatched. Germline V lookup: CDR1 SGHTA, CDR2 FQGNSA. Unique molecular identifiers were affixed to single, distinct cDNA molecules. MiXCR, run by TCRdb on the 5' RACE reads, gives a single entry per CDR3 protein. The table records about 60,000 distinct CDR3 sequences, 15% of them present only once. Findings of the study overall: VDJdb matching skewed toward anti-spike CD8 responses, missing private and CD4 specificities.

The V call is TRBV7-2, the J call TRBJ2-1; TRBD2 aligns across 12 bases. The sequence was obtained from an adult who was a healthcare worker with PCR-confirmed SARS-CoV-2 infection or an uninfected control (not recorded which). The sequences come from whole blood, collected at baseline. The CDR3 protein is CASSFPLAGGKYNEQFF. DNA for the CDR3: TGTGCCAGCAGCTTCCCCCTAGCGGGAGGGAAATATAATGAGCAGTTCTTC.